Sequencing of this T cell receptor (beta chain) was carried out in a study of control samples from healthy donors and cancer patients (dated by TCRdb to between 2020 and 2021). Receptors were amplified or captured by the immunoSEQ multiplex PCR assay. The source is immuneACCESS, and TCRdb retained only in-frame sequences with V and J called. Part of the clones is not carried over; for the studies checked, unresolved V genes explain less than half of this, and the remainder is unexplained. In all, the sample holds approximately 60,000 clones, and roughly 85% of those were seen once. The top ten constitute about 5% of the sample. The CDR3 starts with the cysteine, ends with the phenylalanine, and has 14 residues. CDR3 DNA only is kept here, 42 bases in frame from base 1. V was cut back by 7 bases and J by 8 bases, leaving a gap of 17 bases between them. CDR1 and CDR2, looked up from the germline V gene, are SNHLY and FYNNEI.

In regard to this clone: Its target antigen remains unknown. No base qualities exist here, and no much larger clone lies one base off it.

The rearranged chain carries TRBV2 and TRBJ1-4; the D segment could be TRBD1, given 5 matching bases. The sequenced material came from blood. This sequence was found in a man in his forties in good health. The nucleotides are TGTGCCAGCAACGGCAGGGTATCGAACGAAAAACTGTTTTTT. This encodes CASNGRVSNEKLFF.